This T cell receptor beta chain emerged from a study of blood T cell repertoires in COVID-19. Study information: COVID-19 samples, acute and convalescent, were from the United States, Italy and Spain. Sources were T cells, B-cell-depleted T cells, or PBMCs; the material itself was cDNA or gDNA.

Per the original data handling: It was from reference gene primer amplification that nucleated cell counts were estimated. Some clones are missing from TCRdb's copy, which holds only in-frame ones; the method was immunoSEQ multiplex PCR. D and trimming come from the DNA, and the V and J calls and clone size come from that table. The table includes 200,000 or so clones, over 75% detected once. CDR1 KGHSH and CDR2 LQKENI come from the germline V gene. This CDR3 is built from 15 residues. Losses at the gene ends were 6 bases for V and 4 bases for J; bases not matched to a gene: 5. J is TRBJ1-4 and V is TRBV18; 10 nucleotides agree with TRBD1. What was sequenced was peripheral blood. The TCR originated in a human donor in a cohort sampled during active COVID-19. The chain's CDR3 is CASSRQGAGNEKLFF. The CDR3 nucleotides read TGTGCCAGCTCCCGACAGGGGGCGGGTAATGAAAAACTGTTTTTT.